This T cell receptor beta chain was observed in a study of Graves' ophthalmopathy and Graves' hyperthyroidism. General study points: The study's model predicted ophthalmopathy progression at 70.59% sensitivity and about 72% specificity. Blood also held most thyroid clonotypes expanded above 0.001 frequency.

J gave up 5 bases and V 5 bases, and 7 bases lay outside the gene matches. CDR3 length: 15 residues. CDR1 and CDR2 from the germline V gene are SEHNR and FQNEAQ (reference sequence). A word on this clonotype: The antigen is unknown.

RNA served as the template for amplifying TCR beta CDR3 regions. The first round was an RT-PCR with HTBI primers, and the second round was a multiplex PCR. Via MiXCR, TCRdb re-called the multiplex PCR reads, giving one row per CDR3 protein. The sample holds around 470,000 distinct CDR3 sequences, around 14% seen once. Someone took the PBMCs out of approximately 9.2 ml of fresh peripheral blood. What was sequenced was blood. The TCR sequence derives from a woman in her 30s with Graves' ophthalmopathy. This chain joins TRBV7-9 and TRBJ2-7; 12 bases are shared with TRBD1. The CDR3 protein is CASSVGQGALDEQYF. The DNA of the CDR3 is TGTGCCAGCAGCGTGGGACAGGGGGCGCTGGACGAGCAGTACTTC.